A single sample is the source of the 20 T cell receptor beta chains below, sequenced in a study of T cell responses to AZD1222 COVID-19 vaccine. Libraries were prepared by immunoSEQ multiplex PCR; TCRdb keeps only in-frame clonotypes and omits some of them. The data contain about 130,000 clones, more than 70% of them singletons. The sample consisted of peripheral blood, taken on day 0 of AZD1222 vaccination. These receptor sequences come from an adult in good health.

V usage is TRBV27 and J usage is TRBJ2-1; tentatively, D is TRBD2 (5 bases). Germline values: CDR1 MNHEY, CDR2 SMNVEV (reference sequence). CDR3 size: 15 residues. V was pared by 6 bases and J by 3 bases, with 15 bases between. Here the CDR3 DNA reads TGTGCCAGCAGCCCTGGAGGCGGTTTCTACAATGAGCAGTTCTTC. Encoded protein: CASSPGGGFYNEQFF.

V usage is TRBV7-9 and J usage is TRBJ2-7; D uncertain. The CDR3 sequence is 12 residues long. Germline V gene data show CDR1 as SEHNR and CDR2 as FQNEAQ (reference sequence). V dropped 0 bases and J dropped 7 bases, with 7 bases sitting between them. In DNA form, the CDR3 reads TGTGCCAGCAGCTTAGCTGACCGGGAGCAGTACTTC. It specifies CASSLADREQYF.

In DNA form, the CDR3 reads TGCGCCAGCAGCAGGACATACCAAGAGACCCAGTACTTC. Its protein is CASSRTYQETQYF. The chain joins TRBV5-1 to TRBJ2-5; a possible D gene is TRBD1 (5 bases). V lost 4 bases and J lost 0, with 7 bases in between. Germline values: CDR1 SGHRS, CDR2 YFSETQ. This CDR3 comprises 13 residues. Full variable domain (outside the CDR3, taken from reference TRBV5-1 and TRBJ2-5): KAGVTQTPRYLIKTRGQQVTLSCSPISGHRSVSWYQQTPGQGLQFLFEYFSETQRNKGNFPGRFSGRQFSNSRSEMNVSTLELGDSALYLCASSRTYQETQYFGPGTRLLVL.

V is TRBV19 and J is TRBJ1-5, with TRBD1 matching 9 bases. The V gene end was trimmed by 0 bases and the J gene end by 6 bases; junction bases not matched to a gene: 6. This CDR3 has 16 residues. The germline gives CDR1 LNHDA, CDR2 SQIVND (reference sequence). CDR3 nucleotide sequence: TGTGCCAGTAGTATAGAACAGGGGGCGGTGGGTCAGCCCCAGCATTTT. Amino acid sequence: CASSIEQGAVGQPQHF.

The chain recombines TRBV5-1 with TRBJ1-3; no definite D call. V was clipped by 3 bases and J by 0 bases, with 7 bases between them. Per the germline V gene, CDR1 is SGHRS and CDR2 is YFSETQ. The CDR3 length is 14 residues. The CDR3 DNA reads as TGCGCCAGCAGCTCCTCTTACTCTGGAAACACCATATATTTT. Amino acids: CASSSSYSGNTIYF.

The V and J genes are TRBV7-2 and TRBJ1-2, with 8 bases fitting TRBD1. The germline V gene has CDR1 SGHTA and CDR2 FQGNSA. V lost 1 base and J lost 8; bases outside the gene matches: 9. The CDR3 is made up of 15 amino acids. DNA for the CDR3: TGTGCCAGCAGCTTAGTCCAGGGGGCATTCTACGGCTACACCTTC. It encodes CASSLVQGAFYGYTF.

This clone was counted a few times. The CDR3 region is CASSQSARPAYGYTF. In nucleotides, the CDR3 is TGTGCCAGCAGCCAATCCGCCAGGCCAGCCTATGGCTACACCTTC. The V and J genes are TRBV16 and TRBJ1-2; D call uncertain. Germline CDR1 and CDR2: KGHSY and FQNENV. CDR3 length: 15 amino acids. Deletions cut 0 bases from V and 4 bases from J, with 12 bases between.

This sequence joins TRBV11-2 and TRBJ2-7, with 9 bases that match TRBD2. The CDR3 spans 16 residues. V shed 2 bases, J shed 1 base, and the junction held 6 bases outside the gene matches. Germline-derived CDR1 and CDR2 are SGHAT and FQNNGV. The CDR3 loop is CASSLISLAGSYEQYF. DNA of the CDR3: TGTGCCAGCAGCTTAATATCGCTAGCGGGGTCCTACGAGCAGTACTTC.

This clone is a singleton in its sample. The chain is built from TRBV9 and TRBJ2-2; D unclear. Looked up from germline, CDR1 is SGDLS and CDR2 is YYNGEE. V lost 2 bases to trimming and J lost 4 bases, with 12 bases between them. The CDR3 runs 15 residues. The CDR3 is CASSVTRRTTGELFF. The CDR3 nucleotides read TGTGCCAGCAGCGTCACACGACGGACCACCGGGGAGCTGTTTTTT.

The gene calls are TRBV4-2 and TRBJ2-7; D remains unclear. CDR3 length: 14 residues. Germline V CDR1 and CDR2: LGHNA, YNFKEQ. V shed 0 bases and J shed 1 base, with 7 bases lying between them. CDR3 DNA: TGTGCCAGCAGCCAAGAGTTCAAATCCTACGAGCAGTACTTC. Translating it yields CASSQEFKSYEQYF.

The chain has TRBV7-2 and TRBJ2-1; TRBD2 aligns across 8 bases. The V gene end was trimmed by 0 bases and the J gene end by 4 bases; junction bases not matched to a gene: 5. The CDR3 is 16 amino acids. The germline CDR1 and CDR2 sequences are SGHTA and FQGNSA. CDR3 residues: CASSLASGGRYNEQFF. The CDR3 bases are TGTGCCAGCAGCTTAGCGTCGGGGGGGAGATACAATGAGCAGTTCTTC.

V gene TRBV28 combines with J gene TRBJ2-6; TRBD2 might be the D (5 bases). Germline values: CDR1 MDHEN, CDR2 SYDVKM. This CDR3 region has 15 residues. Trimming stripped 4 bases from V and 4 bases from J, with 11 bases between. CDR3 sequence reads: CASSSRALGANVLTF. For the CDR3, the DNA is TGTGCCAGCAGTTCGAGGGCGTTAGGGGCCAACGTCCTGACTTTC.

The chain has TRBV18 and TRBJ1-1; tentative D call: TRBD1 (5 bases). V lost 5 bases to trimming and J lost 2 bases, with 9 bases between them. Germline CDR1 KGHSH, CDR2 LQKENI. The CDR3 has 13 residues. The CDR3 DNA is TGTGCCAGCTCATCGACAGAAAACACTGAAGCTTTCTTT. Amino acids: CASSSTENTEAFF. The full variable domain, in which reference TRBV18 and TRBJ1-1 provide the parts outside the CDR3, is NAGVMQNPRHLVRRRGQEARLRCSPMKGHSHVYWYRQLPEEGLKFMVYLQKENIIDESGMPKERFSAEFPKEGPSILRIQQVVRGDSAAYFCASSSTENTEAFFGQGTRLTVV.

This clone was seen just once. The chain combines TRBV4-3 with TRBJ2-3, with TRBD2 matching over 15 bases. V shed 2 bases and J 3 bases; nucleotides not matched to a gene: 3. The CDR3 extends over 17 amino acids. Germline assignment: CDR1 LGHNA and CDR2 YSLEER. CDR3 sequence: CASSQPGLAGGTDTQYF. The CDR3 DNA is TGCGCCAGCAGCCAACCCGGACTAGCGGGGGGGACAGATACGCAGTATTTT.

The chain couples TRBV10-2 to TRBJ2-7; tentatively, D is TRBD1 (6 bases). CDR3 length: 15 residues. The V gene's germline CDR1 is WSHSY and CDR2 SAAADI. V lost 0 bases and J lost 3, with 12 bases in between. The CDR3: CASSESPGQLYEQYF. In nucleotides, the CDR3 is TGCGCCAGCAGTGAGTCGCCGGGACAACTCTACGAGCAGTACTTC.

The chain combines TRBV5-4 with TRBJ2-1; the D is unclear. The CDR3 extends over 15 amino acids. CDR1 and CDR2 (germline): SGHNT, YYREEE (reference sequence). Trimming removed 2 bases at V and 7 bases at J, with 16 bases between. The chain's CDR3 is CASSFSRNLWNEQFF. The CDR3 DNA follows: TGTGCCAGCAGCTTTTCCAGGAACCTATGGAATGAGCAGTTCTTC.

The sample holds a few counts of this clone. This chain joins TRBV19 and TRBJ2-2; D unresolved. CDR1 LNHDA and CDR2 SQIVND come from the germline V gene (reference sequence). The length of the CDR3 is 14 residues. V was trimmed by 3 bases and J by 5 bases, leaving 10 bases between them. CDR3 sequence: CASSMEALTGELFF. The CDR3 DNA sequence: TGTGCCAGTAGTATGGAAGCCCTAACCGGGGAGCTGTTTTTT.

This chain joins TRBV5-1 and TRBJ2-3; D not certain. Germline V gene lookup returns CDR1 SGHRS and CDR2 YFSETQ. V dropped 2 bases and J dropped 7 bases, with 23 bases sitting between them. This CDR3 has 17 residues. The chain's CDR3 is CASSLRTATTETYTQYF. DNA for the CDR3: TGCGCCAGCAGCTTACGGACCGCCACGACGGAGACCTATACGCAGTATTTT.

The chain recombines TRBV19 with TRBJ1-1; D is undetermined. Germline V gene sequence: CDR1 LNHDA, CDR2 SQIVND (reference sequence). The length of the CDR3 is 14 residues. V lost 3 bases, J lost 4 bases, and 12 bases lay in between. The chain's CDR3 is CASSIMGSLTEAFF. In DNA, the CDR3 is TGTGCCAGTAGTATCATGGGGAGTCTCACTGAAGCTTTCTTT.

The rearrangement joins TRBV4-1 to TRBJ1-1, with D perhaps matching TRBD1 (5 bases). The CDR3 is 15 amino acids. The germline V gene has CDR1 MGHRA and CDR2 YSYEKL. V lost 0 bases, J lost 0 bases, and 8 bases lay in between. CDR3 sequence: CASSQETDLNTEAFF. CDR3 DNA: TGCGCCAGCAGCCAAGAGACAGATTTGAACACTGAAGCTTTCTTT.